The sequence of this TCR beta chain was determined in a study of early T cells in non-severe SARS-CoV-2 infection. Study as a whole: Chains stayed unpaired after sequencing of bulk RNA from unsorted whole blood. Study results and limitations: Reliance on VDJdb matching favored anti-spike CD8 responses; private and CD4 specificities were missed.

CDR3 length equals 14 residues. Per germline, CDR1 SGHTA and CDR2 FQGTGA. V dropped 5 bases and J dropped 4 bases, with 14 bases sitting between them. Unique molecular identifiers (one per individual cDNA molecule) were attached. TCRdb re-derived calls from the 5' RACE reads in MiXCR, one entry per CDR3 protein. Among just under 65,000 distinct CDR3 sequences listed, 8.8% were seen once. This clonotype was observed a few times. Its target is not known. The gene calls are TRBV7-3 and TRBJ1-1; D not resolved. This sequence was found in an adult who was a healthcare worker with PCR-confirmed SARS-CoV-2 infection or an uninfected control (not recorded which). The material sequenced was whole blood, taken at baseline. The CDR3 nucleotides read TGTGCCAGCAGCCCCAACGCCGGATTCACTGAAGCTTTCTTT. Encoded protein: CASSPNAGFTEAFF. Using reference TRBV7-3 and TRBJ1-1 for the parts outside the CDR3, the full variable domain is GAGVSQTPSNKVTEKGKYVELRCDPISGHTALYWYRQSLGQGPEFLIYFQGTGAADDSGLPNDRFFAVRPEGSVSTLKIQRTERGDSAVYLCASSPNAGFTEAFFGQGTRLTVV.